This T cell receptor beta chain was recorded in a study of blood T cell repertoires in COVID-19. The method was immunoSEQ multiplex PCR; TCRdb's version includes in-frame clones alone and lacks a portion of them. Among some 340,000 clones listed, around 87% were seen once. The CDR3 covers 15 residues. Germline lookup yields CDR1 SEHNR and CDR2 FQNEAQ (reference sequence). The V end was cut by 0 bases, the J end by 8 bases, with 13 bases between. Sequenced sample: PBMCs or T cells enriched from blood (not recorded which). This sequence joins TRBV7-9 and TRBJ1-4; D possibly corresponds to TRBD1 (5 bases). This TCR came from a woman aged 25-40 years who had recovered from COVID-19. CDR3 protein: CASSLAAGQTEKLFF. The CDR3 DNA follows: TGTGCCAGCAGCTTAGCGGCAGGGCAAACGGAAAAACTGTTTTTT.